This TCR beta chain was captured in a study of blood T cell repertoires in COVID-19. This clone has a single count. Only in-frame clones appear in the TCRdb table, and some are missing; sequencing was by immunoSEQ multiplex PCR. The data hold approximately 150,000 clones, with 70% to 90% observed a single time. This clonotype originated in a woman aged 60-75 years with acute or convalescent COVID-19. Sequenced material: peripheral blood.

As DNA, the CDR3 is TGCAGTGCTAGTTCGCGCCTCTCTGGAAACACCATATATTTT. Translating gives CSASSRLSGNTIYF. V and J are TRBV20-1 and TRBJ1-3; D remains unclear. With 3 bases removed from V and 0 bases from J, the gap between germline ends came to 9 bases. Per germline, CDR1 DFQATT and CDR2 SNEGSKA (reference sequence). There are 14 residues in the CDR3.